Below, one TCR beta chain is given with its context. The antigen is not known. The CDR3 has 15 residues. The V segment lost 5 bases and the J segment 6 bases; nucleotides outside the gene matches: 10. Germline CDR1 reads SGHAT; CDR2 reads FQNNGV. The data originate from a study of STAT5B mutations in CD4+ large granular lymphocyte leukemia. Findings and limits, study-wide: Top patient clones used TRBV06 genes more often: 8/27 versus 2/35 in controls.

Original handling: Productive clonotypes were detectable down to 2.59 x 10-5 frequency. Method: immunoSEQ multiplex PCR; TCRdb's copy keeps in-frame clones and lacks some. V and J calls and clone size are copied from that table; D and trimming were computed from the DNA. The table has approximately 32,000 clones, 72% seen once. This clonotype was sampled from a human donor in good health. Sequenced sample: CD4+ T cells from blood buffy coats. The V gene is TRBV11-2, the J gene TRBJ2-3; 8 bases map to TRBD2. The CDR3 reads CASSRGSGDGDTQYF. The CDR3 nucleotides are TGTGCCAGCAGCCGAGGTAGCGGGGACGGGGATACGCAGTATTTT.